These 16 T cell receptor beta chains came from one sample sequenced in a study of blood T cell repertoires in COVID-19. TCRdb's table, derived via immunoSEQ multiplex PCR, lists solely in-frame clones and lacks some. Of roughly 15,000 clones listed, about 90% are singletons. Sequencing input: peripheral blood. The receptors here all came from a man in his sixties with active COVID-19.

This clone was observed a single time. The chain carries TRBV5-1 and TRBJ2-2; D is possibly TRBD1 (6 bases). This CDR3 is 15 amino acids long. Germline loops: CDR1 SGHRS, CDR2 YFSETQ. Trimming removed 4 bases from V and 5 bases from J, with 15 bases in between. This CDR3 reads CASSTSQGGTGELFF. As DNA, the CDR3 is TGCGCCAGCAGCACCTCACAGGGCGGGACCGGGGAGCTGTTTTTT.

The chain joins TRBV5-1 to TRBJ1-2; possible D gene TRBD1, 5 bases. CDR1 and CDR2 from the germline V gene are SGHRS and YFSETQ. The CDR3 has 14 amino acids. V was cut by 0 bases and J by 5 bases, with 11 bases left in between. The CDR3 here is CASSLGGDRYGYTF. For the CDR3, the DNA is TGCGCCAGCAGCTTGGGGGGTGACAGATATGGCTACACCTTC.

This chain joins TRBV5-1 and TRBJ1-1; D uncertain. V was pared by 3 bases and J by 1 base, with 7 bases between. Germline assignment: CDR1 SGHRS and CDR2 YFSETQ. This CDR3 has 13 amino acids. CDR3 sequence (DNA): TGCGCCAGCAGCTCCCCAGGGAACACTGAAGCTTTCTTT. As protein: CASSSPGNTEAFF.

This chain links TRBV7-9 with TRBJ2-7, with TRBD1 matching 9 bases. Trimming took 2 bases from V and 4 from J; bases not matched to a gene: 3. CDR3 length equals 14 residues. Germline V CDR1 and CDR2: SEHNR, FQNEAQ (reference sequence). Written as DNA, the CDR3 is TGTGCCAGCAGCTTATCACAGGGGGCTTACGAGCAGTACGTC. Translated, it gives CASSLSQGAYEQYV.

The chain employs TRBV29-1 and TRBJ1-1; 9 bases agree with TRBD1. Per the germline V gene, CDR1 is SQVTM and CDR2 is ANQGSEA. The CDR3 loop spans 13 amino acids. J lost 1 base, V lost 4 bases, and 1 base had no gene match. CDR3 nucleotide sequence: TGCAGCGTTGCGGGACAGGGGAACACTGAAGCTTTCTTT. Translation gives CSVAGQGNTEAFF.

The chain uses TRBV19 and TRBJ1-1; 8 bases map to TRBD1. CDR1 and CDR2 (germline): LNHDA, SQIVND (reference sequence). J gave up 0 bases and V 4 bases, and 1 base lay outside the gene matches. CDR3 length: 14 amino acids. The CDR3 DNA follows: TGTGCCAGTAGTAGGACAGGGTTGAACACTGAAGCTTTCTTT. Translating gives CASSRTGLNTEAFF.

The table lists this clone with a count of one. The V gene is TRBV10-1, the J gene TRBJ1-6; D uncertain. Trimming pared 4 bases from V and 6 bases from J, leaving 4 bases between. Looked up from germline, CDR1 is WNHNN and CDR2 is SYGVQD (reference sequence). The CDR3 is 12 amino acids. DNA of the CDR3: TGCGCCAGCAGTGCTTCTAATTCACCCCTCCACTTT. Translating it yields CASSASNSPLHF.

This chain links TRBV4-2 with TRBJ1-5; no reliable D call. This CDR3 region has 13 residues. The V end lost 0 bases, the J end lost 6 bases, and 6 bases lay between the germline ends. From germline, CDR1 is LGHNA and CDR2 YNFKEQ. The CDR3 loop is CASSQDPSQPQHF. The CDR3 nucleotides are TGTGCCAGCAGCCAAGACCCTTCTCAGCCCCAGCATTTT.

The CDR3 region is CASSLGTAMNTEAFF. In DNA, the CDR3 is TGTGCCAGCAGCTTAGGGACAGCAATGAACACTGAAGCTTTCTTT. The V and J genes are TRBV5-6 and TRBJ1-1; TRBD1 aligns across 7 bases. The CDR3 extends over 15 amino acids. Germline V gene lookup returns CDR1 SGHDT and CDR2 YYEEEE. V dropped 2 bases and J dropped 0; count of bases not matched to a gene: 4.

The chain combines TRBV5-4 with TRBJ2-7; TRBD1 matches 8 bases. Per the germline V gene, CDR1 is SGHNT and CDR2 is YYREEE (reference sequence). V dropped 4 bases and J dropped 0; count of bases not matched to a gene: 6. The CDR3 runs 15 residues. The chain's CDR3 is CASSPPGQDSYEQYF. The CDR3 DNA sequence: TGTGCCAGCAGCCCTCCGGGACAGGACTCCTACGAGCAGTACTTC.

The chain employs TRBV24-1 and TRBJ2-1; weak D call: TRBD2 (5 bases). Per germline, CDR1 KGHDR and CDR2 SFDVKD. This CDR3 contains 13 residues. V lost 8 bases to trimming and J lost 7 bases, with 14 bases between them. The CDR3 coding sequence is TGTGCCACCAACCGAGGGATCGGTAATGAGCAGTTCTTC. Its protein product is CATNRGIGNEQFF.

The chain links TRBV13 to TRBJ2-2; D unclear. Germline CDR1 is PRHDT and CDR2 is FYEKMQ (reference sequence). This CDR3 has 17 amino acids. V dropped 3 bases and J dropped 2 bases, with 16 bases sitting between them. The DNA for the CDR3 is TGTGCCAGCAGCTTGATGAACCCGAGAGATAACACCGGGGAGCTGTTTTTT. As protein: CASSLMNPRDNTGELFF.

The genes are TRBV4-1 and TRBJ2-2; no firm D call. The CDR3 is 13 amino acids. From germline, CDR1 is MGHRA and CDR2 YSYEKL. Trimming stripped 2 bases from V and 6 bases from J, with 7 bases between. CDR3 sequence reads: CASSQFEAGELFF. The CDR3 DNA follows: TGCGCCAGCAGCCAATTTGAGGCCGGGGAGCTGTTTTTT.

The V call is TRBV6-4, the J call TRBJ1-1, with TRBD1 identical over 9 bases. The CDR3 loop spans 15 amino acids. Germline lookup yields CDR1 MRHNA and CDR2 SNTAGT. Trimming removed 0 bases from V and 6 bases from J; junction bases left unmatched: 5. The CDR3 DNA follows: TGTGCCAGCAGTGACTCGAGACAGGGGGTCTCTGAAGCTTTCTTT. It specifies CASSDSRQGVSEAFF.

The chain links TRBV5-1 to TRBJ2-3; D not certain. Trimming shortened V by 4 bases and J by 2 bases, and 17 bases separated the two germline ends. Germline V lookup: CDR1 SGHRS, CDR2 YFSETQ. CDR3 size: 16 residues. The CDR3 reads CASSRRPADSTDTQYF. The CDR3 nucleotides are TGCGCCAGCAGCCGCCGTCCTGCCGACTCCACAGATACGCAGTATTTT.

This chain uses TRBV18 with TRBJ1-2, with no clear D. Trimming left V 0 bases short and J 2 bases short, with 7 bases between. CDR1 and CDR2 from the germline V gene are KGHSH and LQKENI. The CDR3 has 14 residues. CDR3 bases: TGTGCCAGCTCACCACCGAACTCCAACTATGGCTACACCTTC. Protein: CASSPPNSNYGYTF.